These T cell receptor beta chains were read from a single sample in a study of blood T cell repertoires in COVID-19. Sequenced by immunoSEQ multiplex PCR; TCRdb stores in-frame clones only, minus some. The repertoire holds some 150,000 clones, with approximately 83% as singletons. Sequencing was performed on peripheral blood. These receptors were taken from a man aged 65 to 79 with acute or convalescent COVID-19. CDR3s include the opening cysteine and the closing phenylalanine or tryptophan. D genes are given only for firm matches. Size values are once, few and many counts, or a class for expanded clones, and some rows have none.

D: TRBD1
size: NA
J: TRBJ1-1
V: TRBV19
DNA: TGTGCCAGTAGTCCACAGGGGCTTGGCACTGAAGCTTTCTTT
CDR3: CASSPQGLGTEAFF

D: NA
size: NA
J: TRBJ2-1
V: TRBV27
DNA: TGTGCCAGCAGACGGGGAGACCCCTACAATGAGCAGTTCTTC
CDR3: CASRRGDPYNEQFF

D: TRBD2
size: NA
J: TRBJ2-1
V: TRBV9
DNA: TGTGCCAGCAGCGTAGTAGGCGGGAGCTCCTACAATGAGCAGTTCTTC
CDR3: CASSVVGGSSYNEQFF

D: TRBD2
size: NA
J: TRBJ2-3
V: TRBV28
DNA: TGTGCCAGCAGTTCAGGACTAGCGGGTCACACAGATACGCAGTATTTT
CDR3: CASSSGLAGHTDTQYF

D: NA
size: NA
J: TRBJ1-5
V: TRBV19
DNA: TGTGCCAGTAGGACAGGCCACAATCAGCCCCAGCATTTT
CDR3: CASRTGHNQPQHF

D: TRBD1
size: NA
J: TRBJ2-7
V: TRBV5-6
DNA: TGTGCCAGCAGCTTGTGGCGGGACAGGGGGAAGAACGAGCAGTACTTC
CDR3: CASSLWRDRGKNEQYF

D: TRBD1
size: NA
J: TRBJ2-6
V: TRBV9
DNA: TGTGCCAGCGGAGGACAGGTTCTCTCTGGGGCCAACGTCCTGACTTTC
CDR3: CASGGQVLSGANVLTF

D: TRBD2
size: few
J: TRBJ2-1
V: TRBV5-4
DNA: TGTGCCAGCAGCGTCGGGACTAGCGGCTGGTACAATGAGCAGTTCTTC
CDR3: CASSVGTSGWYNEQFF

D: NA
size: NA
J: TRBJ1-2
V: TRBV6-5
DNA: TGTGCCAGCAGAACCGGTACAGCCAACTATGGCTACACCTTC
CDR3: CASRTGTANYGYTF

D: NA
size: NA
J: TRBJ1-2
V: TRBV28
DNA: TGTGCCAGCAGTTTTACACTATTGATATATGGCTACACCTTC
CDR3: CASSFTLLIYGYTF

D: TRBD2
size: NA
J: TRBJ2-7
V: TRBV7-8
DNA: TGTGCCAGCAGCTTGGCCGGGACTAGCGGAGCCTACGAGCAGTACTTC
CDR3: CASSLAGTSGAYEQYF

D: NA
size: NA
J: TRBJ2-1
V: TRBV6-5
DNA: TGTGCCAGCAGTACAGGGTCCTACAATGAGCAGTTCTTC
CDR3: CASSTGSYNEQFF

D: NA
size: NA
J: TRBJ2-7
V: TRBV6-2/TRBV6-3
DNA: TGTGCCAGCAGTTACGTGAGGAACGGCGGCGAGCAGTACTTC
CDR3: CASSYVRNGGEQYF

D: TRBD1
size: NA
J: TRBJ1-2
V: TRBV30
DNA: TGTGCCTGGAGTGTGAGTTTAACACCACAGGGGGCATCCGGCTACACCTTC
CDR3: CAWSVSLTPQGASGYTF

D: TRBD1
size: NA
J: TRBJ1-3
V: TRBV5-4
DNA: TGTGCCAGCAGCTTGTCGGACAGGGGGCTTCGTGGAAACACCATATATTTT
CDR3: CASSLSDRGLRGNTIYF

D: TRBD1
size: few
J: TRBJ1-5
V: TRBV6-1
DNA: TGTGCCAGCAGTGAGACAGGGGGCGGGAGCCAGCCCCAGCATTTT
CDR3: CASSETGGGSQPQHF

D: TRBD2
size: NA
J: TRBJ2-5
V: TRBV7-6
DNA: TGTGCCAGCAGCTTAGGACCCCCTCTAGCGGAGGGAAGAGAGACCCAGTACTTC
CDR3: CASSLGPPLAEGRETQYF

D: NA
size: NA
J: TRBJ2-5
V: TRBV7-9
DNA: TGTGCCAGCAGCTTAGTCCAGTACCAAGAGACCCAGTACTTC
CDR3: CASSLVQYQETQYF

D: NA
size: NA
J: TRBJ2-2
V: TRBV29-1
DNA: TGCAGCGCCCGGGGGACGGCGAACACCGGGGAGCTGTTTTTT
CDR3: CSARGTANTGELFF

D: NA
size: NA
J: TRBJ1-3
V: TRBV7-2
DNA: TGTGCCAGCAGCGCGGAACAGGCGTCTGGAAACACCATATATTTT
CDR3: CASSAEQASGNTIYF

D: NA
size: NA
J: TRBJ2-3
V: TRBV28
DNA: TGTGCCAGCGGCCAACTAGGCGGCACAGATACGCAGTATTTT
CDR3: CASGQLGGTDTQYF

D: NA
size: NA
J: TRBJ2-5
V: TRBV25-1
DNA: TGTGCCAGCAGTGACCTGACTAGTGAGGAGACCCAGTACTTC
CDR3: CASSDLTSEETQYF

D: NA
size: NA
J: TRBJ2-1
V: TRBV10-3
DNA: TGTGCCATCAGTGCGGCAGGGGCGAGGGATGAGCAGTTCTTC
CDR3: CAISAAGARDEQFF

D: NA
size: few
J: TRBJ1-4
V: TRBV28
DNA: TGTGCCAGCAGCTATGGGGGGACTAATGAAAAACTGTTTTTT
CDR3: CASSYGGTNEKLFF

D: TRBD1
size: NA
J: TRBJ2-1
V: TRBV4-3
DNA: TGCGCCAGCAGCCAACAGGGGGCATCCTACAATGAGCAGTTCTTC
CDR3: CASSQQGASYNEQFF

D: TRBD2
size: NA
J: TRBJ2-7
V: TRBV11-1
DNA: TGTGCCAGCAGCTCAAGCGGGATCTACGAGCAGTACTTC
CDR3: CASSSSGIYEQYF